The sequence of this TCR beta chain was determined in a study of OX40 agonist ivuxolimab in advanced cancers. Assay used: immunoSEQ multiplex PCR; TCRdb lists only in-frame clones, some missing. The data show roughly 60,000 clones, with about 91% seen just once and roughly 0.44% held by the top ten. The CDR3 is 16 residues long. The germline V gene has CDR1 SGHAT and CDR2 FQNNGV. Germline trimming cut 5 bases from V and 6 bases from J; bases unmatched to any gene: 12. V is TRBV11-2 and J is TRBJ2-7, with 11 positions matching TRBD2. The specimen comprised CD4+ or CD8+ T cells sorted from blood, sampled in a trial of the OX40 agonist ivuxolimab. The receptor was derived from an adult with an advanced solid tumor such as melanoma, head and neck, liver or kidney cancer. CDR3 residues: CASSPHPLAGAGEQYF. The CDR3 bases are TGTGCCAGCAGCCCCCACCCACTAGCGGGAGCCGGCGAGCAGTACTTC.